The following is a T cell receptor beta chain sequence with its context. Its matching antigen is unknown. These data originate in a study of beta chain features in type 1 diabetes. The ends were cut back, 3 bases at V and 5 bases at J, with 14 bases in the middle. The CDR3 is 15 residues long. The germline gives CDR1 SGHTA, CDR2 FQGNSA. Whole-study results and caveats: Possibly, sequencing cDNA over-represented cells that had high TCR expression levels. People with Type 1 diabetes carried modestly yet significantly shorter TCRB CDR3s in all four CD4+ subsets.

Expressed TCRB transcripts were sequenced because the entire RNA isolate underwent reverse transcription. Profiled with immunoSEQ multiplex PCR; TCRdb holds only in-frame clones, not every one. The sample has roughly 180,000 clones; approximately 8.4% are singletons. This chain uses TRBV7-2 with TRBJ2-4; D may be TRBD1 (5 bases). Specimen: central memory CD4+ T cells from blood. The TCR comes from a man between 18 and 29 years old with type 1 diabetes. The CDR3, as DNA: TGTGCCAGCAGCTTGACGCCGGTGGGGCAAAACATTCAGTACTTC. It codes for CASSLTPVGQNIQYF.